This record looks at one TCR beta chain sequence and its context. The antigen is undetermined. The germline gives CDR1 SGHDT, CDR2 YYEEEE. After removal of 4 bases from V and 5 bases from J, the junction contained 9 bases not matched to a gene. The CDR3 is 16 residues long. The sample comes from a study of cytomegalovirus exposure and HLA in healthy donors. Study-level results: An analysis that was carried out later associated some 17,000 TCR beta sequences with HLA alleles at 0.05 false discovery rate. Differences between HLA loci emerged in a later analysis of TCR association rates, with DRB1 most and HLA-C fewest.

Both 60 Vbeta primers and 13 Jbeta primers went into the PCR. Libraries were prepared by immunoSEQ multiplex PCR; TCRdb keeps only in-frame clonotypes and omits some of them. The sample table includes roughly 120,000 clones. This receptor was identified in a man in his forties in good health and CMV-seronegative. The chain uses TRBV5-6 and TRBJ2-2; the match to TRBD2 covers 9 bases. The specimen sequenced was PBMCs. The CDR3, as DNA: TGTGCCAGCAGCCAGAACCTAGCGGGACTAACCGGGGAGCTGTTTTTT. Its protein product is CASSQNLAGLTGELFF.